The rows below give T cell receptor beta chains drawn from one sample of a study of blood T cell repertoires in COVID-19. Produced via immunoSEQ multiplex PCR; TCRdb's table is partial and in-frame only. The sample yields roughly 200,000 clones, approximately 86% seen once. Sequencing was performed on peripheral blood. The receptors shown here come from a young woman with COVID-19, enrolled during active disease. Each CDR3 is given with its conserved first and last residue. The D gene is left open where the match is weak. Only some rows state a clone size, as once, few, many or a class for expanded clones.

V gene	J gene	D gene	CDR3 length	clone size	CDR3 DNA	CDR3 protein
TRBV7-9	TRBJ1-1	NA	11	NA	TGTGCCAGCAGCCGGAACACTGAAGCTTTCTTT	CASSRNTEAFF
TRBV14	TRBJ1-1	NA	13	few	TGTGCCAGCAGCCGCGCCTTGGTTACTGAAGCTTTCTTT	CASSRALVTEAFF
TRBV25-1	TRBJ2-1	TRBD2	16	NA	TGTGCCAGGACCTGGGAGGGGACTCGCCGATACAATGAGCAGTTCTTC	CARTWEGTRRYNEQFF
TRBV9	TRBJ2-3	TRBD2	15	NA	TGTGCCAGCAGCGCTAGCGGGGGAGGCACAGATACGCAGTATTTT	CASSASGGGTDTQYF
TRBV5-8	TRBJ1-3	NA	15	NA	TGTGCCAGCAGCTTGCTTCTGGGCGCTGGAAACACCATATATTTT	CASSLLLGAGNTIYF
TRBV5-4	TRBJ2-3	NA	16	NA	TGTGCCAGCAGCGCCTTAGGGGGATCTTACACAGATACGCAGTATTTT	CASSALGGSYTDTQYF
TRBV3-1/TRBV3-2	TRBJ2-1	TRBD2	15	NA	TGTGCCAGCAGCCAGACGGGGGGGGTTTACAATGAGCAGTTCTTC	CASSQTGGVYNEQFF
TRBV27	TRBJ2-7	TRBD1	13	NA	TGTGCCAGCAGCTGGGGACAGGGCTACGAGCAGTACTTC	CASSWGQGYEQYF
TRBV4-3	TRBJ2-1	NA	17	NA	TGCGCCAGCAGCCAGGATCCTGAGGCGGGTGCTTTTTTAGGGCAGTTCTTC	CASSQDPEAGAFLGQFF
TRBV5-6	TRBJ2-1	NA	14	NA	TGTGCCAGCAGCTTGTTAACTAGAGGCAATGAGCAGTTCTTC	CASSLLTRGNEQFF
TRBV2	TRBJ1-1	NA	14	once	TGTGCCAGCAGGGGAGACATCGTGAACACTGAAGCTTTCTTT	CASRGDIVNTEAFF
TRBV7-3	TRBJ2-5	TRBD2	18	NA	TGTGCCAGCAGCTTAATGGGCTCCCCGGGGGGTGATCAAGAGACCCAGTACTTC	CASSLMGSPGGDQETQYF
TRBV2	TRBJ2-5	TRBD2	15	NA	TGTGCCAGCAGTTATAGCGGGGGATACCAAGAGACCCAGTACTTC	CASSYSGGYQETQYF
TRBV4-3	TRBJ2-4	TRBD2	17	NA	TGCGCCAGCAGCCAAGACTGGCGGGGGGGCCGGCAAAACATTCAGTACTTC	CASSQDWRGGRQNIQYF
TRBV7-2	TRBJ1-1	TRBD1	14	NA	TGTGCCAGCAGCACACGACAGGGTCCGGTCGAAGCTTTCTTT	CASSTRQGPVEAFF